The 3 T cell receptor beta chains given below trace back to one sample, sequenced in a study of OX40 agonist ivuxolimab in advanced cancers. The library was prepared using the immunoSEQ multiplex PCR assay. TCRdb took this table from immuneACCESS and kept in-frame rearrangements with V and J called. Such tables lack part of the clones; where checked against another copy, unresolved V genes explain under half of the gap, and the rest is unexplained. The sample data list roughly 30,000 clones, and around nine tenths of these were observed just once. The ten largest clones add up to about a tenth of the sample. This material consisted of CD4+ or CD8+ T cells sorted from blood, taken in a trial of the OX40 agonist ivuxolimab. The receptor source for this set is an adult with an advanced solid tumor such as melanoma, head and neck, liver or kidney cancer.

This clone was seen just once. The J gene is TRBJ2-7, the V gene TRBV6-5; the D gene is possibly TRBD1 (6 bases). Germline V lookup: CDR1 MNHEY, CDR2 SVGAGI. CDR3 length equals 14 residues. Trimming left V 0 bases short and J 1 base short, with 7 bases between. DNA of the CDR3: TGTGCCAGCAGTTACTCGAGGGGGTCCTACGAGCAGTACTTC. Its translation: CASSYSRGSYEQYF.

V usage is TRBV11-2 and J usage is TRBJ2-7; D might be TRBD2 (5 bases). Germline V gives CDR1 SGHAT, CDR2 FQNNGV. Trimming pared 2 bases from V and 0 bases from J, leaving 11 bases between. The CDR3 sequence is 15 residues long. The CDR3 bases are TGTGCCAGCAGCTTATCTGGGAGCAGCTCCTACGAGCAGTACTTC. Its protein is CASSLSGSSSYEQYF.

This chain uses TRBV5-4 with TRBJ1-1; D is undetermined. V was pared by 3 bases and J by 7 bases, with 13 bases between. The CDR3 covers 13 residues. Germline CDR1 is SGHNT and CDR2 is YYREEE (reference sequence). In DNA, the CDR3 is TGTGCCAGCAGCTCCCCGGGGATCAGTGAAGCTTTCTTT. Its protein product is CASSSPGISEAFF.